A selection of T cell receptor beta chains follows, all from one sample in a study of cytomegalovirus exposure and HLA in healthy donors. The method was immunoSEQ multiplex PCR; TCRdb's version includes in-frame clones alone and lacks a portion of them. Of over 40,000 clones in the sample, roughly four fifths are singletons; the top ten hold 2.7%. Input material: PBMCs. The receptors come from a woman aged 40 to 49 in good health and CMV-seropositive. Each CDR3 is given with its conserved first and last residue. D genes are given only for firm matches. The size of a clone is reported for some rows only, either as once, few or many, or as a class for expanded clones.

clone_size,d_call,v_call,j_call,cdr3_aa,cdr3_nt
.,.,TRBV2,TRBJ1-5,CASRVREGDQPQHF,TGTGCCAGCAGGGTCAGGGAAGGGGATCAGCCCCAGCATTTT
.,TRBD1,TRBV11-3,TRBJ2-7,CASSLDRGRFGEQYF,TGTGCCAGCAGCCTCGACAGGGGACGGTTTGGCGAGCAGTACTTC
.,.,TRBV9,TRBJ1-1,CASSPEFRGTEAFF,TGTGCCAGCAGCCCAGAATTCCGGGGCACTGAAGCTTTCTTT
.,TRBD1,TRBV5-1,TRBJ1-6,CASSPVSGTANSPLHF,TGCGCCAGCAGCCCGGTCTCCGGGACAGCAAATTCACCCCTCCACTTT
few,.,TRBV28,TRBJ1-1,CASTTPRTEAFF,TGTGCCAGCACCACCCCGCGTACTGAAGCTTTCTTT
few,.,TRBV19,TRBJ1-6,CASSRQTANSPLHF,TGTGCCAGTAGCCGACAGACTGCTAATTCACCCCTCCACTTT
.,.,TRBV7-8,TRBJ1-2,CASSLESIRVQVGYTF,TGTGCCAGCAGCTTAGAATCAATCCGGGTGCAAGTCGGCTACACCTTC
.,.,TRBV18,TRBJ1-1,CASSPDREGTEAFF,TGTGCCAGCTCGCCGGACCGTGAGGGCACTGAAGCTTTCTTT
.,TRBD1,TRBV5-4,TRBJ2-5,CASSDRELTNQETQYF,TGTGCCAGCAGCGACAGGGAATTAACTAACCAAGAGACCCAGTACTTC
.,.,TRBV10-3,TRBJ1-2,CAIKFGQTEGYTF,TGTGCCATCAAATTCGGACAAACGGAAGGCTACACCTTC
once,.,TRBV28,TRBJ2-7,CASSPVPLGSEQYF,TGTGCCAGCAGCCCGGTGCCACTGGGCTCCGAGCAGTACTTC
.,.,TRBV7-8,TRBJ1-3,CASSLGTSSGNTIYF,TGTGCCAGCAGCCTCGGGACATCCAGCGGAAACACCATATATTTT
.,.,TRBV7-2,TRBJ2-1,CASSRDWGGGVNEQFF,TGTGCCAGCAGCCGTGACTGGGGGGGCGGGGTGAATGAGCAGTTCTTC
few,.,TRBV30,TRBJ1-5,CAWSVTDGQPQHF,TGTGCCTGGAGTGTGACAGACGGACAGCCCCAGCATTTT
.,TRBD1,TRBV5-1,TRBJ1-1,CASGGQGVNTEAFF,TGCGCCAGCGGGGGACAGGGGGTGAACACTGAAGCTTTCTTT
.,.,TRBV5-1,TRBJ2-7,CASSTGGTPGEQYF,TGCGCCAGCTCCACTGGGGGGACCCCCGGGGAGCAGTACTTC
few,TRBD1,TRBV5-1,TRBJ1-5,CASSLAGQGSQPQHF,TGCGCCAGCAGCTTGGCGGGACAGGGGAGTCAGCCCCAGCATTTT
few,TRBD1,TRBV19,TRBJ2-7,CASGTGESYEQYF,TGTGCCAGCGGGACAGGGGAATCCTACGAGCAGTACTTC
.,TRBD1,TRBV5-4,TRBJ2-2,CASRSQTGGDTGELFF,TGTGCCAGCAGGTCTCAGACAGGGGGCGACACCGGGGAGCTGTTTTTT
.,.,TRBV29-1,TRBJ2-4,CSVTATGPQNIQYF,TGCAGCGTGACCGCTACAGGGCCCCAAAACATTCAGTACTTC
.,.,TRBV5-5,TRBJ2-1,CASNRAVNEQFF,TGTGCCAGCAACAGGGCCGTCAATGAGCAGTTCTTC
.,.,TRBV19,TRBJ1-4,CASSPLSEKLFF,TGTGCCAGTAGTCCGTTGAGCGAAAAACTGTTTTTT
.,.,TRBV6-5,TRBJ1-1,CASSYRPPGTEAFF,TGTGCCAGCAGTTACCGTCCCCCCGGGACTGAAGCTTTCTTT
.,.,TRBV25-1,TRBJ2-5,CASSAALGTQETQYF,TGTGCCAGCAGTGCGGCCCTCGGGACTCAAGAGACCCAGTACTTC
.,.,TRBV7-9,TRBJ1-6,CASSVRDSPLHF,TGTGCCAGCAGCGTACGAGATTCACCCCTCCACTTT
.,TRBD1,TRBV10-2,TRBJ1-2,CASSERTGASGYTF,TGCGCCAGCAGTGAGAGGACAGGGGCCAGCGGCTACACCTTC
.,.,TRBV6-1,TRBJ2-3,CASTGNTDTQYF,TGTGCCAGCACGGGGAACACAGATACGCAGTATTTT
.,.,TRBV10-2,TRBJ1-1,CASSETAGGNTEAFF,TGCGCCAGCAGTGAGACCGCGGGCGGGAACACTGAAGCTTTCTTT
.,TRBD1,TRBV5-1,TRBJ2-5,CASSSGTGGGEQETQYF,TGCGCCAGCAGCTCCGGGACAGGGGGCGGGGAGCAAGAGACCCAGTACTTC
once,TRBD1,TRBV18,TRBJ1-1,CASSLTGKNTEAFF,TGTGCCAGCTCCCTGACAGGGAAGAACACTGAAGCTTTCTTT
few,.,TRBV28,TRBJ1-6,CASSYRSGNSPLHF,TGTGCCAGCAGTTACAGATCGGGGAATTCACCCCTCCACTTT
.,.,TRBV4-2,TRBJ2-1,CASSQNLVGENEQFF,TGTGCCAGCAGCCAAAACCTCGTCGGGGAAAATGAGCAGTTCTTC
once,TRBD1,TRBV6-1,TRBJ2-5,CASSEQGGQVQETQYF,TGTGCCAGCAGCGAACAGGGGGGCCAGGTCCAAGAGACCCAGTACTTC
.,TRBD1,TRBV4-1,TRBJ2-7,CASSQGIQGAREQYF,TGCGCCAGCAGCCAAGGCATACAGGGGGCTAGGGAGCAGTACTTC
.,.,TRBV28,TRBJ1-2,CASTKRTVDYGYTF,TGTGCCAGTACTAAAAGGACAGTAGACTATGGCTACACCTTC
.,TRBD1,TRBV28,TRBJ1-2,CASSLSLGQGSGYTF,TGTGCCAGCAGTTTATCTTTGGGACAGGGAAGTGGCTACACCTTC
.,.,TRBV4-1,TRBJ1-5,CASSQQGQPVSNQPQHF,TGCGCCAGCAGCCAACAAGGACAGCCGGTTAGCAATCAGCCCCAGCATTTT
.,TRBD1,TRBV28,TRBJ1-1,CAIGTGGLTWNTEAFF,TGTGCCATCGGGACAGGGGGCCTAACTTGGAACACTGAAGCTTTCTTT
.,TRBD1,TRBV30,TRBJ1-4,CACRDRPSTNEKLFF,TGTGCCTGCAGGGACAGGCCTTCAACTAATGAAAAACTGTTTTTT
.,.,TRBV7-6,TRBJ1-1,CASSFINQETEAFF,TGTGCCAGCAGCTTTATCAATCAGGAAACTGAAGCTTTCTTT
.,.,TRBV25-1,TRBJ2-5,CASSEGGQETQYF,TGTGCCAGCAGTGAAGGCGGCCAAGAGACCCAGTACTTC
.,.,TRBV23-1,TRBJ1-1,CASSRGLNTEAFF,TGCGCCAGCAGTCGCGGGCTTAACACTGAAGCTTTCTTT
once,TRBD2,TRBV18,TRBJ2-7,CASSPGGEQYF,TGTGCCAGCTCGCCGGGGGGCGAGCAGTACTTC
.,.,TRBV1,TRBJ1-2,CTSSQDKAGGRINYGYTF,TGCACCAGCAGCCAAGATAAGGCAGGGGGAAGAATCAACTATGGCTACACCTTC
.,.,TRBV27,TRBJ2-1,CASSLGSGNEQFF,TGTGCCAGCAGTTTAGGGAGCGGGAATGAGCAGTTCTTC
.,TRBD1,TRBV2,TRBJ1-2,CASSWTGIGYTF,TGTGCCAGCAGCTGGACAGGTATAGGCTACACCTTC
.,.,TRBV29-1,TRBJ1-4,CSVATNNNEKLFF,TGCAGCGTCGCAACTAACAATAATGAAAAACTGTTTTTT
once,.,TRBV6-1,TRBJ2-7,CASRETTGPQQYF,TGTGCCAGCAGAGAGACAACAGGTCCCCAGCAGTACTTC
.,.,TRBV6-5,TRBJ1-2,CASSYSQIYGYTF,TGTGCCAGCAGTTACTCACAGATCTATGGCTACACCTTC
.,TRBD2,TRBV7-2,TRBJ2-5,CASSPGTRGETQYF,TGTGCCAGCAGTCCAGGGACTAGAGGAGAGACCCAGTACTTC
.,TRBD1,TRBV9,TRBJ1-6,CASSVEPTNRDRPSPLHF,TGTGCCAGCAGCGTAGAGCCGACGAACCGGGACAGGCCCTCACCCCTCCACTTT
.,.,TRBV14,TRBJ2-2,CASSPGSGDYTGELFF,TGTGCCAGCAGCCCCGGGAGTGGGGACTACACCGGGGAGCTGTTTTTT
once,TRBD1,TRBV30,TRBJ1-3,CAWSTRTGLRNTIYF,TGTGCCTGGTCCACCCGGACAGGGCTAAGAAACACCATATATTTT
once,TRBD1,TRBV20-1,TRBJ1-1,CSAGRQGTAFF,TGCAGTGCAGGACGACAGGGGACAGCTTTCTTT